This T cell receptor (beta chain) stems from a study of Ad26.COV2.S vaccination and SARS-CoV-2 variants. On the study more broadly: Administration of Ad26.COV2.S was intramuscular, either once or twice 56 days apart. Findings of the study overall: Once vaccination had occurred, spike-specific CD8+ and CD4+ T cell responses reportedly showed substantial breadth. Participants in the vaccine arm had higher spike-specific TCR breadth; placebo recipients had lower.

Note on this clone: What it binds is unknown.

Libraries were prepared by immunoSEQ multiplex PCR; TCRdb keeps only in-frame clonotypes and omits some of them. In the table there are roughly 350,000 clones, about nine tenths of which are singletons. Indicated treatment: roughly 20 received Ad26.COV2.S at low or high dose, single or two shots; about 5 received placebo; per-sample allocation not given. It was on day 63 after the first vaccine or placebo injection that samples were taken. Expressing Wuhan-strain SARS-CoV-2 spike, an Ad26 vector served as the vaccine. Per the germline V gene, CDR1 is SGDLS and CDR2 is YYNGEE. The trim removed 3 bases at V and 0 bases at J, leaving 6 bases unmatched. The CDR3 covers 15 residues.

This chain links TRBV9 with TRBJ2-7; 7 bases are shared with TRBD1. The sequenced sample was peripheral blood, obtained in a trial of Ad26.COV2.S vaccine versus placebo. The sequence came from a person aged 18-65 years who received the Ad26.COV2.S COVID-19 vaccine or a placebo. CDR3: CASSAGQISSYEQYF. CDR3 in DNA: TGTGCCAGCAGCGCGGGACAGATAAGCTCCTACGAGCAGTACTTC.